This T cell receptor beta chain was profiled in a study of T cell changes during pregnancy in multiple sclerosis. Using immunoSEQ multiplex PCR, the repertoire was profiled, and TCRdb retains in-frame clones only, with some absent. Seen here are about 60,000 clones, 93% observed once, and the top ten hold roughly 1.8%. CDR3 length equals 18 residues. V lost 4 bases, J lost 4 bases, and 16 bases stayed unmatched. Per germline, CDR1 SGHDN and CDR2 FVKESK. This receptor was identified in a female donor with multiple sclerosis, enrolled in a pregnancy study. The specimen was peripheral blood, collected after pregnancy. The chain is built from TRBV14 and TRBJ2-1, with 7 bases identical to TRBD2. The CDR3: CASSPLSKTSRAYNEQFF. The CDR3, as DNA: TGTGCCAGCAGCCCACTAAGCAAGACTAGCAGGGCTTACAATGAGCAGTTCTTC.